The 14 T cell receptor beta chains below were found in one sample sequenced in a study of shared clonotypes between healthy human individuals. Only CD45RO-negative cells positively selected for CCR7 counted as naive CD8 cells, so terminally differentiated effector memory CD45RA+ cells were excluded. Using immunoSEQ multiplex PCR, the repertoire was profiled, and TCRdb retains in-frame clones only, with some absent. The sample has roughly 810,000 clones; 96% are singletons. Sequencing was carried out using naive CD8+ T cells sorted from blood. These receptors came from a man aged 30 to 45 in good health.

This chain uses TRBV11-2 with TRBJ1-3; D is uncertain. The CDR3 consists of 17 residues. Germline V gene lookup returns CDR1 SGHAT and CDR2 FQNNGV. Trimming took 5 bases from V and 0 from J, leaving 17 bases between them. The CDR3 protein is CASSPRRGRISGNTIYF. The CDR3 DNA reads as TGTGCCAGCAGCCCCCGACGAGGACGGATCTCTGGAAACACCATATATTTT.

The chain couples TRBV27 to TRBJ2-1, with 13 bases fitting TRBD2. Germline CDR1 MNHEY, CDR2 SMNVEV (reference sequence). This CDR3 has 15 residues. Trimming cost V 7 bases and J 8 bases; bases outside gene matches: 8. The CDR3, as DNA: TGTGCCAGCATCTCCGGGACTAGCGGGATCCATGAGCAGTTCTTC. This translates into CASISGTSGIHEQFF.

The chain links TRBV6-1 to TRBJ2-7; perhaps TRBD1 as D (6 bases). V was trimmed by 0 bases and J by 1 base, leaving 10 bases between them. Germline loops: CDR1 MNHNS, CDR2 SASEGT. This CDR3 contains 15 residues. The CDR3 sequence: CASSEAPGTSYEQYF. The CDR3 bases are TGTGCCAGCAGTGAAGCCCCCGGGACATCCTACGAGCAGTACTTC.

This chain links TRBV11-2 with TRBJ2-2; a possible D gene is TRBD1 (5 bases). Germline V gene sequence: CDR1 SGHAT, CDR2 FQNNGV. This CDR3 has 13 amino acids. With 3 bases removed from V and 6 bases from J, the gap between germline ends came to 8 bases. In DNA form, the CDR3 reads TGTGCCAGCAGCTTCAGGGTTGCCGGGGAGCTGTTTTTT. Translation: CASSFRVAGELFF.

V is TRBV19 and J is TRBJ1-1; weak D call: TRBD1 (6 bases). V lost 8 bases, J lost 11 bases, and 18 bases lay in between. Germline V gives CDR1 LNHDA, CDR2 SQIVND (reference sequence). This CDR3 is built from 12 residues. The DNA of the CDR3 is TGTGCCAGTTCTCTTGGGGGACATGAGGCTTTCTTT. Its protein product is CASSLGGHEAFF.

This chain links TRBV11-3 with TRBJ1-1; D might be TRBD1 (5 bases). The ends were cut back, 5 bases at V and 6 bases at J, with 13 bases in the middle. This CDR3 has 13 amino acids. Per germline, CDR1 SGHNT and CDR2 YENEEA. In DNA form, the CDR3 reads TGTGCCAGCAGCGCCGGTTGGGGGGCTGAAGCTTTCTTT. This sequence encodes CASSAGWGAEAFF.

The chain is built from TRBV7-9 and TRBJ1-1, with a weak D call TRBD1 (6 bases). The germline gives CDR1 SEHNR, CDR2 FQNEAQ (reference sequence). The length of the CDR3 is 15 residues. V dropped 4 bases and J dropped 4 bases, with 16 bases sitting between them. CDR3 sequence reads: CASSSLTGFGTEAFF. CDR3 DNA sequence: TGTGCCAGCAGCTCCTTGACAGGCTTCGGCACTGAAGCTTTCTTT.

The genes are TRBV7-2 and TRBJ1-5; no firm D call. V dropped 1 base and J dropped 7 bases, with 8 bases sitting between them. Germline CDR1 reads SGHTA; CDR2 reads FQGNSA. The CDR3 is made up of 13 amino acids. As DNA, the CDR3 is TGTGCCAGCAGCTTAGACGGCTGGCAGCCCCAGCATTTT. Its protein product is CASSLDGWQPQHF.

This clone was seen only once. CDR3 DNA: TGTGCCAGCAGCTCCCTCGGGACTCACGGGGAGCTGTTTTTT. Translated: CASSSLGTHGELFF. This chain uses TRBV7-9 with TRBJ2-2; D may be TRBD2 (6 bases). There are 14 residues in the CDR3. V dropped 4 bases and J dropped 7 bases, with 13 bases sitting between them. Germline values: CDR1 SEHNR, CDR2 FQNEAQ (reference sequence).

The chain employs TRBV14 and TRBJ2-3, with D possibly being TRBD2 (6 bases). V lost 3 bases and J lost 2, with 15 bases in between. The CDR3 has 16 residues. The germline V gene encodes CDR1 SGHDN and CDR2 FVKESK. CDR3 nucleotide sequence: TGTGCCAGCAGCCACGGCTCGGGCGGGACCACAGATACGCAGTATTTT. It codes for CASSHGSGGTTDTQYF.

This chain uses TRBV5-6 with TRBJ2-3; the D gene is possibly TRBD2 (5 bases). The CDR3 consists of 15 residues. Trimming took off 6 bases at V and 2 bases at J, with 16 bases between the two ends. Germline assignment: CDR1 SGHDT and CDR2 YYEEEE. The CDR3 loop is CASTTGGTYTDTQYF. As DNA, the CDR3 is TGTGCCAGCACCACCGGAGGAACTTACACAGATACGCAGTATTTT.

This sequence joins TRBV6-5 and TRBJ1-1, with TRBD1 matching over 9 bases. From germline, CDR1 is MNHEY and CDR2 SVGAGI. V was pared by 7 bases and J by 5 bases, with 2 bases of the junction left unmatched. The CDR3 covers 12 residues. The CDR3 here is CASKQGATEAFF. CDR3 DNA sequence: TGTGCCAGCAAACAGGGGGCGACTGAAGCTTTCTTT.

The count of this clone is one. The chain is built from TRBV7-9 and TRBJ2-2, with D uncertain. The germline V gene has CDR1 SEHNR and CDR2 FQNEAQ (reference sequence). The length of the CDR3 is 12 residues. The V gene lost 11 bases and the J gene lost 5 bases, with 12 bases spanning the gap. The chain's CDR3 is CAPSPGTGELFF. CDR3 bases: TGTGCCCCAAGTCCCGGTACCGGGGAGCTGTTTTTT.

The chain couples TRBV27 to TRBJ1-5; 7 bases map to TRBD1. This CDR3 is built from 16 residues. After removal of 8 bases from V and 0 bases from J, the junction contained 10 bases not matched to a gene. Germline CDR1 is MNHEY and CDR2 is SMNVEV (reference sequence). CDR3 sequence reads: CASSRSGGASNQPQHF. CDR3 in DNA: TGTGCCAGCTCCAGGTCAGGGGGTGCTAGCAATCAGCCCCAGCATTTT.